A selection of T cell receptor beta chains follows, all from one sample in a study of blood T cell repertoires in COVID-19. Profiling relied on immunoSEQ multiplex PCR, and the TCRdb table lists in-frame clones only, not all of them. This sample has 28,000 or so clones, with approximately 85% found just once. Sequenced input: peripheral blood. The source is a woman in her forties or fifties with active COVID-19. Both conserved end residues are part of each CDR3. The D gene is left open where the match is weak. Clone sizes are given selectively: once, few, many, or a class where the clone is expanded.

V gene: TRBV5-1
J gene: TRBJ1-1
D gene: -
clone size: -
CDR3 protein: CASSPGLMNTEAFF
CDR3 DNA: TGCGCCAGCAGCCCGGGACTCATGAACACTGAAGCTTTCTTT

V gene: TRBV27
J gene: TRBJ1-1
D gene: TRBD1
clone size: -
CDR3 protein: CASRGTGGYTEAFF
CDR3 DNA: TGTGCCAGCAGAGGAACAGGGGGCTATACTGAAGCTTTCTTT

V gene: TRBV20-1
J gene: TRBJ2-3
D gene: -
clone size: once
CDR3 protein: CSASLGSSDTQYF
CDR3 DNA: TGCAGTGCTAGTCTCGGGAGTTCAGATACGCAGTATTTT

V gene: TRBV6-5
J gene: TRBJ2-5
D gene: TRBD2
clone size: -
CDR3 protein: CASSYSAGGLETQYF
CDR3 DNA: TGTGCCAGCAGTTACTCAGCGGGAGGCTTGGAGACCCAGTACTTC

V gene: TRBV5-1
J gene: TRBJ2-5
D gene: -
clone size: -
CDR3 protein: CASSLASRETQYF
CDR3 DNA: TGCGCCAGCAGCTTGGCTAGCAGGGAGACCCAGTACTTC

V gene: TRBV14
J gene: TRBJ1-6
D gene: -
clone size: -
CDR3 protein: CASSRLGPTSPLHF
CDR3 DNA: TGTGCCAGCAGCCGACTCGGCCCGACCTCACCCCTCCACTTT

V gene: TRBV9
J gene: TRBJ2-5
D gene: TRBD2
clone size: -
CDR3 protein: CASSVGSGRVEETQYF
CDR3 DNA: TGTGCCAGCAGCGTAGGGAGCGGGAGGGTGGAAGAGACCCAGTACTTC

V gene: TRBV19
J gene: TRBJ2-7
D gene: TRBD1
clone size: -
CDR3 protein: CASSITGGSNDEQYF
CDR3 DNA: TGTGCCAGTAGTATTACAGGGGGCTCTAACGACGAGCAGTACTTC

V gene: TRBV10-3
J gene: TRBJ1-2
D gene: -
clone size: -
CDR3 protein: CAISPGHLLGYTF
CDR3 DNA: TGTGCCATCAGTCCGGGACATCTATTGGGCTACACCTTC

V gene: TRBV24-1
J gene: TRBJ2-7
D gene: TRBD2
clone size: once
CDR3 protein: CAALGTSDEVTYEQYF
CDR3 DNA: TGTGCCGCATTAGGGACTAGCGATGAGGTGACTTACGAGCAGTACTTC

V gene: TRBV12-3/TRBV12-4
J gene: TRBJ1-1
D gene: -
clone size: -
CDR3 protein: CASRGTRGTEAFF
CDR3 DNA: TGTGCCAGCAGAGGCACCCGGGGAACTGAAGCTTTCTTT

V gene: TRBV18
J gene: TRBJ2-1
D gene: TRBD2
clone size: -
CDR3 protein: CASSPTSGRGYNEQFF
CDR3 DNA: TGTGCCAGCTCACCAACTAGCGGGAGGGGGTACAATGAGCAGTTCTTC

V gene: TRBV18
J gene: TRBJ1-1
D gene: -
clone size: -
CDR3 protein: CASSPRDTDTEAFF
CDR3 DNA: TGTGCCAGCTCACCCCGGGACACCGACACTGAAGCTTTCTTT

V gene: TRBV20-1
J gene: TRBJ2-7
D gene: TRBD1
clone size: -
CDR3 protein: CSASDPDRGQYEQYF
CDR3 DNA: TGCAGTGCTAGTGATCCGGACAGGGGGCAGTACGAGCAGTACTTC

V gene: TRBV27
J gene: TRBJ2-4
D gene: -
clone size: -
CDR3 protein: CASSFTRGNIQYF
CDR3 DNA: TGTGCCAGCAGTTTCACCCGGGGGAACATTCAGTACTTC

V gene: TRBV30
J gene: TRBJ2-3
D gene: TRBD2
clone size: -
CDR3 protein: CAWSRLAGGTDTQYF
CDR3 DNA: TGTGCCTGGAGCCGACTAGCGGGAGGCACAGATACGCAGTATTTT

V gene: TRBV5-1
J gene: TRBJ1-4
D gene: TRBD1
clone size: -
CDR3 protein: CASSVSSGGADEKLFF
CDR3 DNA: TGCGCCAGCAGCGTAAGCTCAGGGGGCGCGGATGAAAAACTGTTTTTT

V gene: TRBV19
J gene: TRBJ2-7
D gene: -
clone size: -
CDR3 protein: CASSIAGVLYYEQYF
CDR3 DNA: TGTGCCAGTAGTATTGCAGGGGTCCTCTACTACGAGCAGTACTTC

V gene: TRBV5-1
J gene: TRBJ2-1
D gene: TRBD2
clone size: -
CDR3 protein: CASSKLAGGNSYNEQFF
CDR3 DNA: TGCGCCAGCAGTAAACTAGCGGGAGGGAACTCCTACAATGAGCAGTTCTTC

V gene: TRBV7-9
J gene: TRBJ2-2
D gene: -
clone size: -
CDR3 protein: CASLGLIAGELFF
CDR3 DNA: TGTGCCAGCCTCGGACTAATAGCCGGGGAGCTGTTTTTT

V gene: TRBV28
J gene: TRBJ1-1
D gene: TRBD1
clone size: -
CDR3 protein: CASSFLGQVNTEAFF
CDR3 DNA: TGTGCCAGCAGTTTCTTGGGACAGGTGAACACTGAAGCTTTCTTT

V gene: TRBV28
J gene: TRBJ2-3
D gene: TRBD1
clone size: -
CDR3 protein: CASKRTGITDTQYF
CDR3 DNA: TGTGCCAGCAAGAGGACAGGGATTACAGATACGCAGTATTTT

V gene: TRBV28
J gene: TRBJ1-1
D gene: -
clone size: -
CDR3 protein: CASSANKIEAFF
CDR3 DNA: TGTGCCAGCAGCGCCAACAAGATTGAAGCTTTCTTT

V gene: TRBV5-1
J gene: TRBJ2-1
D gene: TRBD1
clone size: -
CDR3 protein: CASLPQGASNEQFF
CDR3 DNA: TGCGCCAGCCTTCCACAGGGGGCATCGAATGAGCAGTTCTTC

V gene: TRBV28
J gene: TRBJ2-3
D gene: TRBD2
clone size: -
CDR3 protein: CASCSLASGTTDTQYF
CDR3 DNA: TGTGCCAGCTGTTCGTTGGCTAGCGGGACCACAGATACGCAGTATTTT

V gene: TRBV6-2/TRBV6-3
J gene: TRBJ1-1
D gene: -
clone size: -
CDR3 protein: CASSLLRERTEAFF
CDR3 DNA: TGTGCCAGCAGCCTCCTCCGGGAACGCACTGAAGCTTTCTTT

V gene: TRBV27
J gene: TRBJ1-5
D gene: TRBD1
clone size: -
CDR3 protein: CASRVDGTGSNQPQHF
CDR3 DNA: TGTGCCAGCAGAGTTGACGGGACAGGGAGCAATCAGCCCCAGCATTTT

V gene: TRBV30
J gene: TRBJ2-3
D gene: TRBD2
clone size: -
CDR3 protein: CAWKLAGVMGADTQYF
CDR3 DNA: TGTGCCTGGAAACTAGCGGGAGTAATGGGAGCAGATACGCAGTATTTT

V gene: TRBV7-8
J gene: TRBJ2-2
D gene: -
clone size: once
CDR3 protein: CASSLRQGMNTGELFF
CDR3 DNA: TGTGCCAGCAGCTTAAGGCAGGGGATGAACACCGGGGAGCTGTTTTTT

V gene: TRBV11-2
J gene: TRBJ1-3
D gene: -
clone size: -
CDR3 protein: CASSLRGTPGNTIYF
CDR3 DNA: TGTGCCAGCAGCTTGAGGGGGACCCCTGGAAACACCATATATTTT

V gene: TRBV7-9
J gene: TRBJ2-2
D gene: -
clone size: -
CDR3 protein: CASSPDRIAGELFF
CDR3 DNA: TGTGCCAGCAGCCCAGACAGGATCGCCGGGGAGCTGTTTTTT